These 5 T cell receptor beta chains came from one sample sequenced in a study of monozygotic twins with inflammatory bowel disease. No DNA is given; TCRdb re-called the 5' RACE reads and lists each CDR3 protein once. Found here are 210,000 or so distinct CDR3 sequences; the top ten clones hold roughly 8%. The sequencing input was blood. These receptors were taken from a human donor with ulcerative colitis or Crohn's disease, or a healthy co-twin of an affected twin (not recorded which).

The gene calls are TRBV6-4 and TRBJ1-5; TCRdb returns TRBD1, unconfirmable since there is no DNA. The CDR3 runs 15 residues. Per the germline V gene, CDR1 is MRHNA and CDR2 is SNTAGT. CDR3: CASSRQGNFNQPQHF.

The chain employs TRBV28 and TRBJ2-5; TCRdb names TRBD1, which stays unverified in the absence of DNA. CDR3 length: 16 residues. From germline, CDR1 is MDHEN and CDR2 SYDVKM. CDR3 residues: CASSRTTGPAQETQYF.

The chain carries TRBV10-3 and TRBJ2-2. CDR1 ENHRY and CDR2 SYGVKD come from the germline V gene. CDR3 length: 14 residues. The CDR3 loop is CAIRDGKDTGELFF.

The chain has TRBV18 and TRBJ2-3; the TCRdb call, TRBD2, lacks DNA for checking. The length of the CDR3 is 15 residues. The germline gives CDR1 KGHSH, CDR2 LQKENI. CDR3: CASSPKSQGTDTQYF.

The CDR3: CASSVASTSTFTDTQYF. The chain has TRBV9 and TRBJ2-3; TCRdb gives TRBD2 as the D gene, but with no DNA this cannot be confirmed. The CDR3 extends over 17 amino acids. Germline V gives CDR1 SGDLS, CDR2 YYNGEE.